This entry describes one T cell receptor beta chain. The CDR3 runs to 15 residues. CDR1 and CDR2 (germline): GTSNPN, SVGIG (reference sequence). V gave up 0 bases and J gave up 2 bases; unmatched junction bases: 3. Profiled with immunoSEQ multiplex PCR; TCRdb holds only in-frame clones, not every one. The sample has approximately 41,000 clones, about 96% seen once. The data belong to a study of technical replicates of blood from several donors. Material: T cells isolated from PBMCs. This sequence was found in a human donor in good health. The chain combines TRBV30 with TRBJ2-1; 8 bases fit TRBD2. In nucleotides, the CDR3 is TGTGCCTGGAGTGTACAACTAGCGGCCTACAATGAGCAGTTCTTC. The encoded protein is CAWSVQLAAYNEQFF. The variable domain in full, with the rest retrieved from reference TRBV30 and TRBJ2-1, is SQTIHQWPATLVQPVGSPLSLECTVEGTSNPNLYWYRQAAGRGLQLLFYSVGIGQISSEVPQNLSASRPQDRQFILSSKKLLLSDSGFYLCAWSVQLAAYNEQFFGPGTRLTVL.